Each of the 4 T cell receptor beta chains below was sequenced from the same sample in a study of T cells in localized non-small cell lung cancer. Generated by immunoSEQ multiplex PCR, the TCRdb table keeps only in-frame clones and is missing some. The sample yields about 33,000 clones, roughly nine tenths seen once. The source material was PBMCs, sampled before any cancer treatment. These TCRs come from a man aged 35 to 69 with stage II lung adenocarcinoma.

This clone was seen only a few times. This chain connects TRBV2 to TRBJ1-5; 8 nucleotides align to TRBD1. This CDR3 spans 16 amino acids. Germline V CDR1 and CDR2: SNHLY, FYNNEI. The junction had 6 bases not matched to a gene; V was cut back by 5 bases and J by 0 bases. The CDR3 DNA sequence: TGTGCCAGCAGTCCCCGGACAGGGCTTAGCAATCAGCCCCAGCATTTT. This translates into CASSPRTGLSNQPQHF. The variable domain in full, completed from reference TRBV2 and TRBJ1-5, reads EPEVTQTPSHQVTQMGQEVILRCVPISNHLYFYWYRQILGQKVEFLVSFYNNEISEKSEIFDDQFSVERPDGSNFTLKIRSTKLEDSAMYFCASSPRTGLSNQPQHFGDGTRLSIL.

The genes are TRBV4-3 and TRBJ2-5, with D uncertain. The V gene's germline CDR1 is LGHNA and CDR2 YSLEER. Trimming pared 1 base from V and 5 bases from J, leaving 8 bases between. The CDR3 length is 13 residues. The DNA for the CDR3 is TGCGCCAGCAGCCAAGGGCCGGAGGAGACCCAGTACTTC. This encodes CASSQGPEETQYF.

This chain connects TRBV7-9 to TRBJ2-2; D is possibly TRBD1 (6 bases). CDR3 length equals 15 residues. Looked up from germline, CDR1 is SEHNR and CDR2 is FQNEAQ (reference sequence). V was cut by 5 bases and J by 1 base, with 11 bases left in between. This CDR3 is CASSPPTGNTGELFF. The CDR3 DNA reads TGTGCCAGCAGCCCACCGACAGGGAACACCGGGGAGCTGTTTTTT.

The chain recombines TRBV29-1 with TRBJ2-3, with D uncertain. Per the germline V gene, CDR1 is SQVTM and CDR2 is ANQGSEA. The CDR3 is 13 residues long. V was pared by 7 bases and J by 2 bases, with 13 bases between. The CDR3, as DNA: TGCAGCGGACTTCAGCAGGCCACAGATACGCAGTATTTT. Its translation: CSGLQQATDTQYF.